This paragraph covers one TCR beta chain sequence. Its matching antigen is unknown. The table came from immunoSEQ multiplex PCR; TCRdb's copy has only in-frame clones and leaves some out. This table has some 24,000 clones, approximately 80% appearing once. The CDR3 sequence is 14 residues long. Germline CDR1 LNHDA, CDR2 SQIVND (reference sequence). Trimming left V 7 bases short and J 2 bases short, with 12 bases between. The sample comes from a study of PD-1 blockade in classical Hodgkin lymphoma. Each of the patients experienced relapse following autologous stem cell transplantation, and their brentuximab vedotin exposure differed. Complete response, partial response or progressive disease were the best responses. Points from the study as a whole: After ASCT, patients who started nivolumab under 1 year later were excluded. TCR diversity rose significantly by C4D1 in CD4+ but not CD8+ cells. Newly diagnosed patients had baseline TCR diversity that was reportedly lower than that of healthy donors.

This TCR came from a human donor with classical Hodgkin lymphoma. The chain joins TRBV19 to TRBJ1-3, with D maybe TRBD1 (6 bases). This material consisted of peripheral blood mononuclear cells (PBMCs), taken at baseline. CDR3 sequence (DNA): TGTGCCAGTACCTACAGGGTGGCTGGAAACACCATATATTTT. Protein: CASTYRVAGNTIYF.